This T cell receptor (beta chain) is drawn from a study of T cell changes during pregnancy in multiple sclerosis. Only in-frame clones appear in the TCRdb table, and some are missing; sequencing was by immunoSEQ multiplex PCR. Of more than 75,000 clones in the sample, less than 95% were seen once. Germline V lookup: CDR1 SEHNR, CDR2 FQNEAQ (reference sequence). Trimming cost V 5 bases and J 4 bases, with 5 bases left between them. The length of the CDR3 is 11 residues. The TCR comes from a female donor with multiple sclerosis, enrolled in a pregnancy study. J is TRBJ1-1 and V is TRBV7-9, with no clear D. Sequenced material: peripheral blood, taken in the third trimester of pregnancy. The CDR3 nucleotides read TGTGCCAGCAGCCCCCGCACTGAAGCTTTCTTT. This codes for CASSPRTEAFF.